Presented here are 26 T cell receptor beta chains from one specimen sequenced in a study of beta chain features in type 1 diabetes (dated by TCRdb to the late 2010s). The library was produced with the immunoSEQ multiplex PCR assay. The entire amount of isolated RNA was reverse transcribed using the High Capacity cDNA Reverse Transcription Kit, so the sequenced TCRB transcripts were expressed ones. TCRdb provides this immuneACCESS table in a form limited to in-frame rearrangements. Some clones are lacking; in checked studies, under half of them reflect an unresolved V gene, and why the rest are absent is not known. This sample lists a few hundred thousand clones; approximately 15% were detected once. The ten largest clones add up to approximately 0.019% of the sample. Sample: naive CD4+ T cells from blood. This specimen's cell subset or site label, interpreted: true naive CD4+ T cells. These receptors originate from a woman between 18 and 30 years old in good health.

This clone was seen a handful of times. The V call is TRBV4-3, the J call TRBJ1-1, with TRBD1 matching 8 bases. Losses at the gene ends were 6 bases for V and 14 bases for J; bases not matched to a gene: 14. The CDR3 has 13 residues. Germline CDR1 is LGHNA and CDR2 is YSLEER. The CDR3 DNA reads TGCGCCAGCAGGCAGCAGGGGGCCCGGAAAGGATTCTTT. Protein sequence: CASRQQGARKGFF.

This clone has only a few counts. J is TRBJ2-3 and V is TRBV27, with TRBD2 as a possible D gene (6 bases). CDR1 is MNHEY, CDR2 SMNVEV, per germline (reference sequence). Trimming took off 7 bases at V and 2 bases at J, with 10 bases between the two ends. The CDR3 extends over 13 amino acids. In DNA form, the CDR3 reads TGTGCCAGCAAAACTAGCCACACAGATACGCAGTATTTT. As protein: CASKTSHTDTQYF.

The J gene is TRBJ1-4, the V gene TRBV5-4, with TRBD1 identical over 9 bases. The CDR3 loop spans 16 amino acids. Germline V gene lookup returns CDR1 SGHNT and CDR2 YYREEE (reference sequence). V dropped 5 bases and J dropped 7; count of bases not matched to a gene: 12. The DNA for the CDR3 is TGTGCCAGCAGGGATGGCGGGACAGGGAGATCTGAAAAACTGTTTTTT. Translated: CASRDGGTGRSEKLFF.

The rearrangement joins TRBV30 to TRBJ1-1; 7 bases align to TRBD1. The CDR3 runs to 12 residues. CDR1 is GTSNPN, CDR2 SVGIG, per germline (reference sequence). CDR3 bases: TGTGCATGGGGACAGATCAACACTGAAGCTTTCTTT. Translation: CAWGQINTEAFF.

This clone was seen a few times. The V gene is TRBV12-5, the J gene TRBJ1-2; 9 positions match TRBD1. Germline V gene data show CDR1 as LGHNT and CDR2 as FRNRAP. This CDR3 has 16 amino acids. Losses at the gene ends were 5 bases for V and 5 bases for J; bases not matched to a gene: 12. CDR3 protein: CASGPGTGRELYGYTF. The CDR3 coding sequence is TGTGCTAGTGGTCCCGGGACAGGGAGAGAGCTTTATGGCTACACCTTC.

CDR3 sequence: CASSPGQGFTEAFF. The CDR3 nucleotides are TGTGCCAGCAGCCCCGGACAGGGGTTCACTGAAGCTTTCTTT. The gene calls are TRBV7-2 and TRBJ1-1; TRBD1 matches 9 bases. Germline V CDR1 and CDR2: SGHTA, FQGNSA. This CDR3 contains 14 residues. V lost 5 bases, J lost 4 bases, and 5 bases stayed unmatched. The complete variable domain, with remaining parts taken from reference TRBV7-2 and TRBJ1-1, reads GAGVSQSPSNKVTEKGKDVELRCDPISGHTALYWYRQSLGQGLEFLIYFQGNSAPDKSGLPSDRFSAERTGGSVSTLTIQRTQQEDSAVYLCASSPGQGFTEAFFGQGTRLTVV.

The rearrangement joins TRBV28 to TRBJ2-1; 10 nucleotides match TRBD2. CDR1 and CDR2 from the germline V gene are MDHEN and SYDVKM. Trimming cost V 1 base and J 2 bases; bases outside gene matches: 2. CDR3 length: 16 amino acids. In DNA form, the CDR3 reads TGTGCCAGCAGTTTATTGAGCGGGAGGGCCTACAATGAGCAGTTCTTC. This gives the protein CASSLLSGRAYNEQFF.

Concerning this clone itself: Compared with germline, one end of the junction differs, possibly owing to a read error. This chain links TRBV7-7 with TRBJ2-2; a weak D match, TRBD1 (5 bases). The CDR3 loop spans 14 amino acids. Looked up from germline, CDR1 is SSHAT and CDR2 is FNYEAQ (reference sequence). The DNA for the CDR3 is TGTGCTAGCAGCTTAGTTGCAGGGACCGGGGAGCTGTTTTTT. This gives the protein CASSLVAGTGELFF. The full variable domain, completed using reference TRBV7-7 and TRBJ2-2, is GAGVSQSPRYKVTKRGQDVTLRCDPISSHATLYWYQQALGQGPEFLTYFNYEAQPDKSGLPSDRFSAERPEGSISTLTIQRTEQRDSAMYRCASSLVAGTGELFFGEGSRLTVL.

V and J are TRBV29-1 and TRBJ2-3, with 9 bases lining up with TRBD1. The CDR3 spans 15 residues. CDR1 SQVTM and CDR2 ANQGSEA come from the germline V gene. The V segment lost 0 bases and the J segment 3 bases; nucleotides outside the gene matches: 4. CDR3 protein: CSVEDTGGGTDTQYF. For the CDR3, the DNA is TGCAGCGTTGAAGACACAGGGGGCGGGACAGATACGCAGTATTTT.

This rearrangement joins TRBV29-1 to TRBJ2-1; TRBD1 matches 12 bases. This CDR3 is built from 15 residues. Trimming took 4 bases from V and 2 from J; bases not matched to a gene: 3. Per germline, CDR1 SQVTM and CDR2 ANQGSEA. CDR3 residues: CSVVGQGAPYNEQFF. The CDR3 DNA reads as TGCAGCGTTGTGGGACAGGGGGCTCCCTACAATGAGCAGTTCTTC.

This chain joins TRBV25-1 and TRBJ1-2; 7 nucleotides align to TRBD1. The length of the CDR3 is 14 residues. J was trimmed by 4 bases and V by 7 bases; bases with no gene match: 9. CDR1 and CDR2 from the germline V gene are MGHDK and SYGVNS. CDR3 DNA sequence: TGTGCCAGCATCAGGACAGGATCGGCCTATGGCTACACCTTC. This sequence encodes CASIRTGSAYGYTF.

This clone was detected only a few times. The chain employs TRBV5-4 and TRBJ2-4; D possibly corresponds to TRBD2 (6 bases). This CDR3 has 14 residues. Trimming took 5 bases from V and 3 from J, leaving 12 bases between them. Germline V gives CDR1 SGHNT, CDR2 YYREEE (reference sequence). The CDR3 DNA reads TGTGCCAGCAGTCCGACGGGAGACAAAAACATTCAGTACTTC. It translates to CASSPTGDKNIQYF.

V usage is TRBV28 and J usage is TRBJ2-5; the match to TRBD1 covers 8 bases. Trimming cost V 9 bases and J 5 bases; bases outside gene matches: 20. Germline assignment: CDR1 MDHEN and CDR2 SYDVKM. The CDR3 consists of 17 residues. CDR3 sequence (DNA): TGTGCCAGTGTCTTTGCGGACAGGGCCGCTTTCGGGGAGACCCAGTACTTC. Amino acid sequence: CASVFADRAAFGETQYF.

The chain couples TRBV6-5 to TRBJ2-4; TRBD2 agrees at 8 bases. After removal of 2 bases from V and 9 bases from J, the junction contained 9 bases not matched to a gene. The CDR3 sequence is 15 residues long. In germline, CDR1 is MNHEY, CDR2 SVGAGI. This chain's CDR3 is CASSYGQGLGGIQYF. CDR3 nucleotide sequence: TGTGCCAGCAGTTACGGGCAGGGACTAGGTGGCATTCAGTACTTC.

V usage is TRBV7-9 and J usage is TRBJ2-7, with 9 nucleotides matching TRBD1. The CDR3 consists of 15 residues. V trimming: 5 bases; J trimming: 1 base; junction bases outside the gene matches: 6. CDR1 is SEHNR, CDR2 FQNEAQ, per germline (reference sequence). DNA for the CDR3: TGTGCCAGCAGCCGGGGACAGGGAATGTCCTACGAGCAGTACTTC. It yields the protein CASSRGQGMSYEQYF.

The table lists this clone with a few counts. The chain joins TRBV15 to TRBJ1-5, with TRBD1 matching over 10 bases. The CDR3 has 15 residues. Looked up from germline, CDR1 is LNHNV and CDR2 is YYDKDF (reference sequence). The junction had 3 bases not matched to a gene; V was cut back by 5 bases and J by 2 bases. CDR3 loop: CATSVGTGGNQPQHF. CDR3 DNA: TGTGCCACCAGCGTCGGGACAGGGGGCAATCAGCCCCAGCATTTT. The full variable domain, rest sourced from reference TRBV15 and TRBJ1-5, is DAMVIQNPRYQVTQFGKPVTLSCSQTLNHNVMYWYQQKSSQAPKLLFHYYDKDFNNEADTPDNFQSRRPNTSFCFLDIRSPGLGDTAMYLCATSVGTGGNQPQHFGDGTRLSIL.

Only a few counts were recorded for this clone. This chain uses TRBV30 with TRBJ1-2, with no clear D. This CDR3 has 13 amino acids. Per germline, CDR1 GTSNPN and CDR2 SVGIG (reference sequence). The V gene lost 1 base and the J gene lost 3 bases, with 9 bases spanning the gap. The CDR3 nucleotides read TGTGCCTGGAGTGAAACGACTTACTATGGCTACACCTTC. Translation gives CAWSETTYYGYTF.

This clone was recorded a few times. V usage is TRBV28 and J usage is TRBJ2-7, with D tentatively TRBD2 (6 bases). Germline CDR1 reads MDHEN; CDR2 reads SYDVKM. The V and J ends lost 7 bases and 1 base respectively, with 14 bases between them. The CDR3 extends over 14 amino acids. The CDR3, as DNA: TGTGCCAGCACCTCGGGACTGTCGTCCTACGAGCAGTACTTC. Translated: CASTSGLSSYEQYF.

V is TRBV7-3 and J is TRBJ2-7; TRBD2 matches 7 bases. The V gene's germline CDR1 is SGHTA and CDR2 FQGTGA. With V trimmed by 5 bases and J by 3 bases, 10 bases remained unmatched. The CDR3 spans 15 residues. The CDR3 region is CASSISGEYFYEQYF. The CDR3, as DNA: TGTGCCAGCAGCATAAGCGGGGAATACTTCTACGAGCAGTACTTC.

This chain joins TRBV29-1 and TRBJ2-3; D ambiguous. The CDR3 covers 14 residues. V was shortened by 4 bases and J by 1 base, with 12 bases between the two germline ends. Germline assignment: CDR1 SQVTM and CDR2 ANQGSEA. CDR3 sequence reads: CSVARGWGTDTQYF. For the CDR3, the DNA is TGCAGCGTTGCTCGCGGTTGGGGCACAGATACGCAGTATTTT.

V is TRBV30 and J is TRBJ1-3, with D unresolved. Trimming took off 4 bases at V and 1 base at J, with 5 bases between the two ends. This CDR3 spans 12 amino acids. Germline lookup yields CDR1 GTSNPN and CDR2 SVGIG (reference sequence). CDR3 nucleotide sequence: TGTGCCTGGAAAGCATCTGGAAACACCATATATTTT. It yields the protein CAWKASGNTIYF.

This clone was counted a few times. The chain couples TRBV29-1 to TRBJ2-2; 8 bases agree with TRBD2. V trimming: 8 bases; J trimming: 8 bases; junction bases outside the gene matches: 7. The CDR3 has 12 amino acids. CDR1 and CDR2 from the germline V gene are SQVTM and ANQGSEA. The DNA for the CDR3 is TGCAGCTCGGGAGGGGTTGAAGGGGAGCTGTTTTTT. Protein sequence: CSSGGVEGELFF.

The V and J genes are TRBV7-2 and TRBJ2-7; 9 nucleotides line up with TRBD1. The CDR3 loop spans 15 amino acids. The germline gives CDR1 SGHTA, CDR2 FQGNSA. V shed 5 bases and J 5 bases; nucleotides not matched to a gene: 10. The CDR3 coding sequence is TGTGCCAGCAGCCCCCCGGGACAGGGTGCTGACGAGCAGTACTTC. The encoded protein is CASSPPGQGADEQYF.

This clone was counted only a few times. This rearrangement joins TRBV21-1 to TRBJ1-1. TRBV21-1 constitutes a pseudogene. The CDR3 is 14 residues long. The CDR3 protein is CASSGRRIRDEAFF. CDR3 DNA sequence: TGTGCCAGCAGCGGAAGGCGGATTCGGGATGAAGCTTTCTTT.

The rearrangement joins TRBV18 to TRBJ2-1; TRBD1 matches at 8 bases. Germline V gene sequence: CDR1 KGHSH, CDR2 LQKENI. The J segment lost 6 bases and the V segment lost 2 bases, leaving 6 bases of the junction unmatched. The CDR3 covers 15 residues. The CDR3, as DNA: TGTGCCAGCTCACCAATGGACAGGGAGATCAATGAGCAGTTCTTC. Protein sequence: CASSPMDREINEQFF. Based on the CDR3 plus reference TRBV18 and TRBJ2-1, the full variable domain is NAGVMQNPRHLVRRRGQEARLRCSPMKGHSHVYWYRQLPEEGLKFMVYLQKENIIDESGMPKERFSAEFPKEGPSILRIQQVVRGDSAAYFCASSPMDREINEQFFGPGTRLTVL.

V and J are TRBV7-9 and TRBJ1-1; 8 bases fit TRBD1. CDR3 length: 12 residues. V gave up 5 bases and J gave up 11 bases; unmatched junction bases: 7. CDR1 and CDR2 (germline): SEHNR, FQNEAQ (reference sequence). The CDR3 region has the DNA TGTGCCAGCAGCGAACTGACAGGGGCGGCTTTCTTT. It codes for CASSELTGAAFF.